This is a list of T cell receptor beta chains from one sample in a study of cytomegalovirus exposure and HLA in healthy donors. The assay was immunoSEQ multiplex PCR, and TCRdb's table has in-frame clones only and misses some. The table shows under 150,000 clones, with roughly 79% occurring only once. Sequenced sample: PBMCs. The origin of the receptors is a woman aged 18-29 years in good health and CMV-seronegative. The CDR3 runs from the conserved cysteine through the conserved F or W. The D gene is left open where the match is weak. Some rows mark clone size as missing; the rest say once, few, many or name a class of expanded clone.

TRBJ2-2 TRBV6-5 TRBD2 NA TGTGCCAGCAGCCTGTTTAGCGGGAAAGCCGGGGAGCTGTTTTTT CASSLFSGKAGELFF
TRBJ2-7 TRBV13 TRBD1 NA TGTGCCAGCAGCTCGAAGGCCTCGGACAGGGGAATTTTCTCCTACGAGCAGTACTTC CASSSKASDRGIFSYEQYF
TRBJ1-5 TRBV30 NA NA TGTGCCTGGAGCTTCGGCGGGGGGGCGGGCAATCAGCCCCAGCATTTT CAWSFGGGAGNQPQHF
TRBJ2-1 TRBV7-9 TRBD1 NA TGTGCCAGCAGCTTGGGGACAGGGACTGGCAATGAGCAGTTCTTC CASSLGTGTGNEQFF
TRBJ2-7 TRBV30 NA NA TGTGCCTGGTGTCCCACGGCGGACTACGAGCAGTACTTC CAWCPTADYEQYF
TRBJ2-7 TRBV6-6 NA NA TGTGCCAGCAGTAGGCCTTCGGGCGAGCAGTACTTC CASSRPSGEQYF
TRBJ2-7 TRBV6-1 TRBD1 NA TGTGCCAGCAGCAATTGGGGACAGGACTCCTACGAGCAGTACTTC CASSNWGQDSYEQYF
TRBJ1-1 TRBV7-9 TRBD1 NA TGTGCCAGCAGCCTTAAATCCGGGACAGGGTTAGAAGCTTTCTTT CASSLKSGTGLEAFF
TRBJ1-5 TRBV2 NA NA TGTGCCAGCAGTGACAGGGGCAATCAGCCCCAGCATTTT CASSDRGNQPQHF
TRBJ1-2 TRBV6-6 TRBD1 once TGTGCCAGCAGCCAGGGACAGGGGTCCTATGGCTACACCTTC CASSQGQGSYGYTF
TRBJ2-1 TRBV5-1 NA NA TGCGCCAGCAGCGTGGCGGGGAATGAGCAGTTCTTC CASSVAGNEQFF
TRBJ1-2 TRBV6-5 NA once TGTGCCAGCAAACTAACGTGGCAGATCATGCAAGGCTACACCTTC CASKLTWQIMQGYTF
TRBJ1-1 TRBV18 TRBD1 once TGTGCCAGCTCGCAGACAGGGGGGAACACTGAAGCTTTCTTT CASSQTGGNTEAFF
TRBJ2-7 TRBV7-2 TRBD2 NA TGTGCCAGCAGCCCCACTAGCGGGAGTCTGGTCGAGCAGTACTTC CASSPTSGSLVEQYF
TRBJ2-7 TRBV25-1 NA NA TGTGCCAGCAGTGAATCCCGGGGAACCTACGAGCAGTACTTC CASSESRGTYEQYF
TRBJ2-1 TRBV5-1 NA NA TGCGCCAGCAGCTTGGGAGTAGCCAATGAGCAGTTCTTC CASSLGVANEQFF
TRBJ2-3 TRBV5-1 NA once TGCGCCAGCAGCATGGGAGGCACAGATACGCAGTATTTT CASSMGGTDTQYF
TRBJ1-1 TRBV23-1 NA once TGCGCCAGCAGTCAATCGGAGGCAGGTAACCGCTTATATCCTAATGAAGCTTTCTTT CASSQSEAGNRLYPNEAFF
TRBJ1-1 TRBV30 TRBD1 NA TGTGCCTGGAGTCAGGGGGCGAGCACTGAAGCTTTCTTT CAWSQGASTEAFF
TRBJ2-7 TRBV4-1 NA NA TGCGCCAGCAGCCAAGAAAGAGGTCCCACCTACGAGCAGTACTTC CASSQERGPTYEQYF
TRBJ1-2 TRBV29-1 NA NA TGCAGCGTTGAAGACCCAAGTAGGGGTAAGAACTATGGCTACACCTTC CSVEDPSRGKNYGYTF
TRBJ1-2 TRBV14 TRBD1 few TGTGCCAGCAGCCAAGGGGCAGGGGGTGGCTATGGCTACACCTTC CASSQGAGGGYGYTF
TRBJ2-5 TRBV6-5 NA NA TGTGCCAGCAGCCATCATCGCGAGGGACAAGAGACCCAGTACTTC CASSHHREGQETQYF
TRBJ1-1 TRBV19 NA NA TGTGCCAGTAGTATCAACCCTAACCCGAACACTGAAGCTTTCTTT CASSINPNPNTEAFF
TRBJ1-1 TRBV5-1 TRBD1 few TGCGCCAGCAGCCAGGGCGGACAGGGGGCTGAAGCTTTCTTT CASSQGGQGAEAFF
TRBJ1-2 TRBV27 NA NA TGTGCCAGCAGTTCAGGAGGCCTCGGATATGGCTACACCTTC CASSSGGLGYGYTF
TRBJ1-2 TRBV7-2 TRBD1 NA TGTGCCAGCAGCCCTCCTCCCGGGACAGGGTCTGGCTACACCTTC CASSPPPGTGSGYTF
TRBJ1-2 TRBV6-5 TRBD1 NA TGTGCCAGCAGTACCTCAGGGGGAAGTGTCTATGGCTACACCTTC CASSTSGGSVYGYTF
TRBJ2-7 TRBV7-9 NA NA TGTGCCAGTCTACCAAGTCCGATCTCCTACGAGCAGTACTTC CASLPSPISYEQYF
TRBJ1-1 TRBV10-3 NA few TGTGCCATCAGTGATTCAAGGGGAGGGACTGAAGCTTTCTTT CAISDSRGGTEAFF
TRBJ2-3 TRBV7-8 TRBD2 NA TGTGCCAGCAGCCCAACTAGCGGGAGGATACTTAGCACAGATACGCAGTATTTT CASSPTSGRILSTDTQYF
TRBJ1-1 TRBV5-1 NA NA TGCGCCAGCAGCTCCGATACATACACTGAAGCTTTCTTT CASSSDTYTEAFF
TRBJ2-7 TRBV23-1 NA NA TGCGCCAGCAGTCAATGGGAGGCAACTCCATCCTACGAGCAGTACTTC CASSQWEATPSYEQYF
TRBJ1-3 TRBV7-9 NA NA TGTGCCAGCAGCCCAACACAGGTCGTAAACACCATATATTTT CASSPTQVVNTIYF
TRBJ1-2 TRBV2 NA NA TGTGCCAGCCATCGGGAAAACTATGGCTACACCTTC CASHRENYGYTF
TRBJ2-5 TRBV10-3 TRBD2 NA TGTGCCACCGCGGGTAGCGGGATAGGGGAGACCCAGTACTTC CATAGSGIGETQYF
TRBJ2-1 TRBV6-6 TRBD2 NA TGTGCCAGCCTCGGGGGGGCGGGAAATGAGCAGTTCTTC CASLGGAGNEQFF
TRBJ2-1 TRBV4-1 TRBD2 many TGCGCCAGCAGCCAGCAGCCTATGGGGACTAGCGGGAACAATGAGCAGTTCTTC CASSQQPMGTSGNNEQFF
TRBJ2-3 TRBV7-9 NA NA TGTGCCAGCGTGGGGGCGTTAGATACGCAGTATTTT CASVGALDTQYF
TRBJ2-1 TRBV11-3 TRBD1 NA TGTGCCAGCAGCGACGGGACAGTTTACAATGAGCAGTTCTTC CASSDGTVYNEQFF
TRBJ1-1 TRBV7-9 NA NA TGTGCCAGCAGCGACCTTCTAGGTGCTGCTGAAGCTTTCTTT CASSDLLGAAEAFF
TRBJ1-5 TRBV6-5 NA NA TGTGCCAGCAGGACAGATAGCAATCAGCCCCAGCATTTT CASRTDSNQPQHF
TRBJ2-3 TRBV5-4 TRBD1 few TGTGCCAGCAGCTTGGCGCTGGGGACAGGAACCACAGATACGCAGTATTTT CASSLALGTGTTDTQYF